The 24 T cell receptor beta chains below come from one sample, sequenced in a study of blood T cell repertoires in COVID-19. Method: immunoSEQ multiplex PCR; TCRdb's copy keeps in-frame clones and lacks some. The table records about 340,000 clones, about 90% of them present only once. The sample was peripheral blood. These receptors were collected from a woman aged 45-65 years with COVID-19, enrolled during active disease.

The chain uses TRBV2 and TRBJ1-1; unclear D gene. Germline V gene data show CDR1 as SNHLY and CDR2 as FYNNEI. CDR3 length equals 14 residues. V was trimmed by 4 bases and J by 0 bases, leaving 9 bases between them. Written as DNA, the CDR3 is TGTGCCAGCAGTGGTCAGGCGATGAACACTGAAGCTTTCTTT. The encoded protein is CASSGQAMNTEAFF.

The genes are TRBV5-6 and TRBJ1-6, with no clear D. This CDR3 contains 16 residues. V lost 4 bases to trimming and J lost 0 bases, with 11 bases between them. Germline lookup yields CDR1 SGHDT and CDR2 YYEEEE. The CDR3 is CASSNQRSSYNSPLHF. In DNA, the CDR3 is TGTGCCAGCAGCAACCAGAGGAGCTCCTATAATTCACCCCTCCACTTT.

This CDR3 is CATSDSVQANTGELFF. CDR3 DNA sequence: TGTGCCACCAGTGATTCGGTTCAGGCGAACACCGGGGAGCTGTTTTTT. J is TRBJ2-2 and V is TRBV24-1; no definite D call. Germline V gives CDR1 KGHDR, CDR2 SFDVKD. V lost 2 bases to trimming and J lost 0 bases, with 9 bases between them. CDR3 length: 16 amino acids.

Only one count was recorded for this clone. This chain connects TRBV24-1 to TRBJ2-2, with 7 positions matching TRBD2. CDR3 size: 13 residues. Germline-derived CDR1 and CDR2 are KGHDR and SFDVKD. Germline trimming cut 5 bases from V and 7 bases from J; bases unmatched to any gene: 3. CDR3 loop: CATSGGDYGELFF. The CDR3 DNA sequence: TGTGCCACCAGTGGGGGGGACTACGGGGAGCTGTTTTTT.

The DNA for the CDR3 is TGCGCCAGCAGCTTCCGACTCGCCGGGGAGCTGTTTTTT. Its protein is CASSFRLAGELFF. The genes are TRBV5-1 and TRBJ2-2, with unresolved D. This CDR3 region has 13 residues. V was pared by 2 bases and J by 6 bases, with 8 bases between. CDR1 and CDR2 (germline): SGHRS, YFSETQ.

This clone was seen a few times. The rearrangement uses TRBV7-8 and TRBJ2-1; TRBD1 might be the D (5 bases). This CDR3 region has 15 residues. V lost 4 bases and J lost 0, with 10 bases in between. CDR1 and CDR2 (germline): SGHVS, FQNEAQ. CDR3: CASSSSGISYNEQFF. CDR3 bases: TGTGCCAGCAGCTCCTCAGGGATCTCCTACAATGAGCAGTTCTTC.

In the case of this clone: Distinct nucleotide sequences in the sample also encode this CDR3. This chain links TRBV6-6 with TRBJ1-4; 12 bases agree with TRBD1. Trimming cost V 7 bases and J 7 bases; bases outside gene matches: 10. CDR1 is MNHNY, CDR2 SVGAGI, per germline (reference sequence). The CDR3 has 16 amino acids. CDR3 in DNA: TGTGCCAGCATCAGGGGACAGGGGGCCATACTTGAAAAACTGTTTTTT. Residues: CASIRGQGAILEKLFF.

This chain joins TRBV15 and TRBJ2-7; D not certain. Looked up from germline, CDR1 is LNHNV and CDR2 is YYDKDF (reference sequence). The germline V and J ends were trimmed by 3 bases and 3 bases, with 9 bases remaining between them. This CDR3 has 13 residues. CDR3 sequence (DNA): TGTGCCACCAGCAGTAGTAGTAGCTACGAGCAGTACTTC. This encodes CATSSSSSYEQYF.

The rearrangement links TRBV29-1 to TRBJ2-3; D gene ambiguous. Germline CDR1 and CDR2: SQVTM and ANQGSEA. With 5 bases removed from V and 3 bases from J, the gap between germline ends came to 21 bases. CDR3 length: 16 residues. The CDR3 DNA reads TGCAGCGTTAAACGACTCGGCCCAGAGGTTACAGATACGCAGTATTTT. It is translated as CSVKRLGPEVTDTQYF.

The chain couples TRBV5-1 to TRBJ2-7; weak D call: TRBD2 (6 bases). The germline V gene encodes CDR1 SGHRS and CDR2 YFSETQ. V was clipped by 3 bases and J by 0 bases, with 13 bases between them. The CDR3 spans 15 residues. CDR3 region: CASSSGREASYEQYF. The CDR3, as DNA: TGCGCCAGCAGCTCTGGCAGGGAGGCCTCCTACGAGCAGTACTTC. The variable domain in full, completed from reference TRBV5-1 and TRBJ2-7, reads KAGVTQTPRYLIKTRGQQVTLSCSPISGHRSVSWYQQTPGQGLQFLFEYFSETQRNKGNFPGRFSGRQFSNSRSEMNVSTLELGDSALYLCASSSGREASYEQYFGPGTRLTVT.

For the CDR3, the DNA is TGCGCCAGCAGCTCTGGAGCCGCGGGCACTGAAGCTTTCTTT. This encodes CASSSGAAGTEAFF. The chain has TRBV5-1 and TRBJ1-1; no clear D gene. Germline loops: CDR1 SGHRS, CDR2 YFSETQ. Trimming removed 3 bases at V and 4 bases at J, with 13 bases between. The CDR3 is 14 amino acids.

This clone was observed a single time. The V call is TRBV12-3 or TRBV12-4, the J call TRBJ1-6, with a possible D match to TRBD1 (6 bases). The CDR3 spans 13 residues. Trimming shortened V by 5 bases and J by 10 bases, and 12 bases separated the two germline ends. As DNA, the CDR3 is TGTGCCAGCAGTCCCCCCACAGGGTCACCCCTCCACTTT. The encoded protein is CASSPPTGSPLHF.

About this clone: Other nucleotide sequences in the sample specify the same CDR3. The rearrangement joins TRBV18 to TRBJ1-1; a possible D gene is TRBD1 (6 bases). Per the germline V gene, CDR1 is KGHSH and CDR2 is LQKENI. The CDR3 spans 14 residues. V gave up 3 bases and J gave up 2 bases, with 10 bases separating them. The CDR3 loop is CASSPQGSNTEAFF. The CDR3 DNA reads as TGTGCCAGCTCACCTCAGGGGTCCAACACTGAAGCTTTCTTT.

The V and J genes are TRBV5-1 and TRBJ1-4; D is undetermined. The CDR3 runs to 16 residues. Trimming took 0 bases from V and 0 from J, leaving 9 bases between them. Germline assignment: CDR1 SGHRS and CDR2 YFSETQ. DNA of the CDR3: TGCGCCAGCAGCTTGGGGAGGCTGGCAACTAATGAAAAACTGTTTTTT. Encoded protein: CASSLGRLATNEKLFF.

This chain joins TRBV13 and TRBJ2-3, with 12 bases fitting TRBD2. V lost 4 bases and J lost 3; bases outside the gene matches: 8. This CDR3 contains 17 residues. Germline V lookup: CDR1 PRHDT, CDR2 FYEKMQ (reference sequence). Here the CDR3 reads CASSSPSGRAGTDTQYF. DNA of the CDR3: TGTGCCAGCAGCTCCCCTAGCGGGAGGGCCGGGACAGATACGCAGTATTTT.

The chain uses TRBV5-1 and TRBJ1-1, with D maybe TRBD1 (5 bases). Trimming removed 3 bases from V and 1 base from J, with 16 bases in between. CDR1 is SGHRS and CDR2 is YFSETQ in the germline V gene. There are 16 residues in the CDR3. DNA of the CDR3: TGCGCCAGCAGCTCATGGGGACGGCGGGGGAACACTGAAGCTTTCTTT. Encoded protein: CASSSWGRRGNTEAFF.

The chain combines TRBV11-2 with TRBJ2-7; TRBD1 matches at 10 bases. The germline V gene encodes CDR1 SGHAT and CDR2 FQNNGV. CDR3 length: 15 residues. J lost 6 bases, V lost 1 base, and 6 bases had no gene match. The chain's CDR3 is CASSLVGGQGREQYF. The DNA of the CDR3 is TGTGCCAGCAGCTTAGTTGGGGGACAGGGGCGCGAGCAGTACTTC. Together with reference TRBV11-2 and TRBJ2-7, the CDR3 gives the full variable domain: EAGVAQSPRYKIIEKRQSVAFWCNPISGHATLYWYQQILGQGPKLLIQFQNNGVVDDSQLPKDRFSAERLKGVDSTLKIQPAKLEDSAVYLCASSLVGGQGREQYFGPGTRLTVT.

This rearrangement joins TRBV7-6 to TRBJ2-7; 9 bases line up with TRBD2. The junction had 3 bases not matched to a gene; V was cut back by 1 base and J by 5 bases. The length of the CDR3 is 14 residues. Germline CDR1 is SGHVS and CDR2 is FNYEAQ. CDR3 sequence reads: CASSLGGRAHEQYF. The CDR3 DNA is TGTGCCAGCAGCTTAGGCGGGAGGGCCCACGAGCAGTACTTC.

The J gene is TRBJ1-5, the V gene TRBV6-5; D is undetermined. Deletions cut 4 bases from V and 0 bases from J, with 10 bases between. CDR3 size: 15 residues. CDR1 is MNHEY, CDR2 SVGAGI, per germline. The CDR3 DNA sequence: TGTGCCAGCAGTTTCCCGCGGGATAGCAATCAGCCCCAGCATTTT. Translation gives CASSFPRDSNQPQHF.

The chain is built from TRBV19 and TRBJ1-4; TRBD1 matches at 9 bases. The germline V gene has CDR1 LNHDA and CDR2 SQIVND (reference sequence). CDR3 length equals 17 residues. Trimming cost V 10 bases and J 0 bases; bases outside gene matches: 12. CDR3 nucleotide sequence: TGTGCCACCGGTAGGACAGGGGTGAAATCAACTAATGAAAAACTGTTTTTT. This sequence encodes CATGRTGVKSTNEKLFF. Full variable domain (rest looked up from reference TRBV19 and TRBJ1-4): DGGITQSPKYLFRKEGQNVTLSCEQNLNHDAMYWYRQDPGQGLRLIYYSQIVNDFQKGDIAEGYSVSREKKESFPLTVTSAQKNPTAFYLCATGRTGVKSTNEKLFFGSGTQLSVL.

V gene TRBV2 combines with J gene TRBJ2-1; possibly TRBD2 for D (7 bases). This CDR3 region has 15 residues. In germline, CDR1 is SNHLY, CDR2 FYNNEI. Trimming removed 2 bases at V and 6 bases at J, with 14 bases between. The CDR3 loop is CASSERGGPSNEQFF. CDR3 in DNA: TGTGCCAGCAGTGAAAGGGGGGGACCTTCCAATGAGCAGTTCTTC.

The rearrangement links TRBV11-2 to TRBJ1-1; D is undetermined. Deletions cut 5 bases from V and 1 base from J, with 8 bases between. The CDR3 has 13 amino acids. Germline V gene data show CDR1 as SGHAT and CDR2 as FQNNGV. The CDR3 sequence: CASSATSNTEAFF. The CDR3 bases are TGTGCCAGCAGCGCGACATCGAACACTGAAGCTTTCTTT.

The J gene is TRBJ2-7, the V gene TRBV19; TRBD1 aligns across 8 bases. V lost 2 bases to trimming and J lost 2 bases; unmatched junction nucleotides: 2. Germline CDR1 LNHDA, CDR2 SQIVND (reference sequence). The length of the CDR3 is 14 residues. The CDR3 DNA sequence: TGTGCCAGTAGTATAACAGGGGGTGCCTACGAGCAGTACTTC. It translates to CASSITGGAYEQYF.

CDR3 coding DNA: TGTGCCAGCAGTCCCAGGACAGGGTTAGGTGGAAACACCATATATTTT. This gives the protein CASSPRTGLGGNTIYF. The rearrangement uses TRBV27 and TRBJ1-3, with 8 bases fitting TRBD1. V shed 5 bases and J 3 bases; nucleotides not matched to a gene: 9. The CDR3 totals 16 residues. The V gene's germline CDR1 is MNHEY and CDR2 SMNVEV (reference sequence).